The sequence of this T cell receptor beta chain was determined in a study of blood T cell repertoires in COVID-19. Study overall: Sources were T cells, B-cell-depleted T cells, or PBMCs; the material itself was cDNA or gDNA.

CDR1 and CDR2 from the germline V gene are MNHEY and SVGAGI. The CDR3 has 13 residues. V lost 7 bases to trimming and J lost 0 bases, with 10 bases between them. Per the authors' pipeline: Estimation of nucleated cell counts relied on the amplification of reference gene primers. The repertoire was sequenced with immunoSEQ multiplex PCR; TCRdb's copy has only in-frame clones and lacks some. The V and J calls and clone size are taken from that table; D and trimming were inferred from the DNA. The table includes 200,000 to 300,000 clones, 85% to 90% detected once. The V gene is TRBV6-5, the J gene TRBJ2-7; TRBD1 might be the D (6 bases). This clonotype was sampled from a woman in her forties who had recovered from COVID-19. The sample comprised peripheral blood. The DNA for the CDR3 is TGTGCCAGCACCCGAGGGGGCTCCTACGAGCAGTACTTC. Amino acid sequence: CASTRGGSYEQYF.